This T cell receptor (beta chain) originates from a study of molecular identifiers for immune sequencing clone quantification. Whole-study context: Replicates split RNA from around 18,000 or 91,000 naive CD8 cells five ways, and the researchers sequenced four portions. Study results and limitations: Reports indicate spiked Jurkat TCR RNA from one cell could be found among one million naive cells.

From germline, CDR1 is SGDLS and CDR2 YYNGEE. This CDR3 is 16 amino acids long. J lost 2 bases, V lost 3 bases, and 7 bases had no gene match. In regard to this clonotype: Its target is not known.

A single record per CDR3 protein comes from TCRdb applying MiXCR to the PCR reads. The sample records 550,000 to 750,000 distinct CDR3 sequences, just under 20% being singletons. Naive CD8 library inputs spanned about 17,000 to 1,100,000 sorted cells and 10%, 30% or 50% RNA. When naive CD8 T cells were sorted, they were gated as CD8+CD4-CCR7+CD45RA+. Specimen: naive CD8+ T cells from blood, with Jurkat cell RNA spiked in. Subset specified: FACS-sorted CD8+CD4-CCR7+CD45RA+ naive T cells. The receptor was isolated from a human donor in good health. Some libraries in this study had Jurkat cell RNA spiked in. The V call is TRBV9, the J call TRBJ2-7; 11 bases agree with TRBD2. CDR3 DNA sequence: TGTGCCAGCAGCGAGGGACTAGCGGAAAAGACCTACGAGCAGTACTTC. Translation gives CASSEGLAEKTYEQYF.